This TCR beta chain came from a study of technical replicates of blood from a few donors. Germline CDR1 is LGHNA and CDR2 is YNFKEQ. The CDR3 totals 14 residues. The V end was cut by 2 bases, the J end by 8 bases, with 12 bases between. Data came from immunoSEQ multiplex PCR; TCRdb stores just in-frame clones and leaves some out. The sample lists under 75,000 clones; around 88% were seen once. The receptor was isolated from a human donor in good health. Some clones in this sample may be carry-over from other donors' samples. Material for sequencing was PBMCs. The V and J genes are TRBV4-2 and TRBJ1-4, with D possibly being TRBD1 (6 bases). CDR3 in amino acids: CASSQPHTGEKLFF. Written as DNA, the CDR3 is TGTGCCAGCAGCCAACCTCACACAGGGGAAAAACTGTTTTTT.